This T cell receptor beta chain was identified during a study of T cells in Graves' hyperthyroidism and ophthalmopathy. Overall study findings and caveats: Prediction of ophthalmopathy progression came a median roughly 6.7 months pre-onset.

This clonotype was seen only a few times. Its antigen is unknown. The CDR3 regions of TCR beta were amplified from RNA transcripts. In the first-round RT-PCR of the TCR CDR3, the HTBI primer set was used. TCRdb itself ran the multiplex PCR reads through MiXCR, one entry per CDR3 protein. The table has 730,000 or so distinct CDR3 sequences, about 17% seen once. The V gene lost 5 bases and the J gene lost 0 bases, with 16 bases spanning the gap. Germline-derived CDR1 and CDR2 are SEHNR and FQNEAQ (reference sequence). CDR3 length: 16 amino acids. The material sequenced was blood. This TCR was sampled from a woman aged 45-65 years with Graves' hyperthyroidism that later progressed to Graves' ophthalmopathy. The gene calls are TRBV7-9 and TRBJ1-2; D unclear. CDR3 amino acids: CASSLPGWNPNYGYTF. Written as DNA, the CDR3 is TGTGCCAGCAGCCTCCCCGGGTGGAACCCTAACTATGGCTACACCTTC.